These 22 T cell receptor beta chains came from one sample sequenced in a study of early T cells in non-severe SARS-CoV-2 infection. One entry per CDR3 protein results from TCRdb running MiXCR on the 5' RACE reads. The sample includes 80,000 to 95,000 distinct CDR3 sequences, 13% to 15% seen only once; the top ten take 5% to 7.5%. The sample consisted of whole blood. The receptors stem from an adult who was a healthcare worker with PCR-confirmed SARS-CoV-2 infection or an uninfected control (not recorded which).

This clonotype was counted between two and nine times. V is TRBV6-5 and J is TRBJ1-1; D gene ambiguous. Germline lookup yields CDR1 MNHEY and CDR2 SVGAGI. The CDR3 totals 16 residues. Trimming left V 0 bases short and J 0 bases short, with 11 bases between. The chain's CDR3 is CASSYSWQRLNTEAFF. Here the CDR3 DNA reads TGTGCCAGCAGTTACTCATGGCAGCGTTTGAACACTGAAGCTTTCTTT.

V gene TRBV5-6 combines with J gene TRBJ2-7; 8 bases are shared with TRBD1. The CDR3 runs 16 residues. Trimming took 6 bases from V and 4 from J; bases not matched to a gene: 15. Per germline, CDR1 SGHDT and CDR2 YYEEEE. CDR3 bases: TGTGCCAGCACCCAGAGTGGAACAGGGGGACTTTACGAGCAGTACTTC. This encodes CASTQSGTGGLYEQYF.

A few counts support this clonotype. The chain combines TRBV5-1 with TRBJ1-2; D is unclear. The germline CDR1 and CDR2 sequences are SGHRS and YFSETQ. Trimming left V 3 bases short and J 8 bases short, with 20 bases between. The CDR3 has 15 residues. The CDR3 DNA follows: TGCGCCAGCAGCTGGACGGACCTCCAATCGGGGGGCTACACCTTC. This gives the protein CASSWTDLQSGGYTF.

This clonotype has at least ten counts. This sequence joins TRBV7-2 and TRBJ2-2; D gene ambiguous. Germline CDR1 reads SGHTA; CDR2 reads FQGNSA. This CDR3 has 12 residues. Trimming pared 3 bases from V and 4 bases from J, leaving 3 bases between. CDR3 sequence: CASSFPTGELFF. The CDR3, as DNA: TGTGCCAGCAGCTTTCCCACCGGGGAGCTGTTTTTT.

The chain employs TRBV25-1 and TRBJ2-2, with a weak D call TRBD1 (6 bases). This CDR3 is built from 14 residues. Trimming removed 5 bases at V and 7 bases at J, with 14 bases between. Germline V gives CDR1 MGHDK, CDR2 SYGVNS. CDR3 residues: CASSYRVQGGELFF. CDR3 sequence (DNA): TGTGCCAGCAGTTACAGGGTCCAGGGCGGGGAGCTGTTTTTT.

The V and J genes are TRBV6-5 and TRBJ1-2, with D uncertain. Per the germline V gene, CDR1 is MNHEY and CDR2 is SVGAGI. V lost 6 bases to trimming and J lost 4 bases, with 12 bases between them. The CDR3 consists of 13 residues. The CDR3 is CASRDDGSYGYTF. For the CDR3, the DNA is TGTGCCAGCAGAGACGACGGCTCCTATGGCTACACCTTC.

This clonotype came up a few times. This chain uses TRBV28 with TRBJ1-2; TRBD1 agrees at 8 bases. This CDR3 comprises 12 residues. CDR1 MDHEN and CDR2 SYDVKM come from the germline V gene. The J segment lost 4 bases and the V segment lost 6 bases, leaving 1 base of the junction unmatched. CDR3 sequence (DNA): TGTGCCAGCAGGACAGGGGTCTATGGCTACACCTTC. Translating gives CASRTGVYGYTF.

This chain joins TRBV10-3 and TRBJ1-1; TRBD1 matches 8 bases. This CDR3 spans 14 amino acids. CDR1 and CDR2 (germline): ENHRY, SYGVKD. Losses at the gene ends were 9 bases for V and 3 bases for J; bases not matched to a gene: 9. The CDR3 coding sequence is TGTGCCATACGGTTGTCAGGGGGCTACACTGAAGCTTTCTTT. It translates to CAIRLSGGYTEAFF.

This clonotype was observed a handful of times. The V gene is TRBV7-3, the J gene TRBJ2-2; TRBD2 matches at 10 bases. The germline V gene encodes CDR1 SGHTA and CDR2 FQGTGA. The CDR3 totals 19 residues. The V segment lost 0 bases and the J segment 5 bases; nucleotides outside the gene matches: 12. The CDR3 is CASSLTASGGSIGTGELFF. The CDR3 DNA is TGTGCCAGCAGCTTAACCGCTAGCGGGGGTTCAATCGGGACCGGGGAGCTGTTTTTT.

The V and J genes are TRBV6-5 and TRBJ1-2; possibly TRBD1 for D (6 bases). V was pared by 2 bases and J by 0 bases, with 16 bases between. Looked up from germline, CDR1 is MNHEY and CDR2 is SVGAGI. This CDR3 comprises 17 residues. The CDR3 sequence: CASSYTSRGGPNYGYTF. CDR3 coding DNA: TGTGCCAGCAGTTACACAAGTCGGGGGGGGCCTAACTATGGCTACACCTTC.

This clonotype showed up just a few times. The CDR3 DNA reads TGCGCCAGCAGCCCGGGACAGGGGGCTGAGACCCAGTACTTC. Protein: CASSPGQGAETQYF. The chain employs TRBV5-1 and TRBJ2-5; 12 nucleotides align to TRBD1. Germline loops: CDR1 SGHRS, CDR2 YFSETQ. The CDR3 sequence is 14 residues long. The ends lost 4 bases at V and 5 bases at J; junction bases unmatched: 3. Looking up the rest from reference TRBV5-1 and TRBJ2-5 gives the full variable domain: KAGVTQTPRYLIKTRGQQVTLSCSPISGHRSVSWYQQTPGQGLQFLFEYFSETQRNKGNFPGRFSGRQFSNSRSEMNVSTLELGDSALYLCASSPGQGAETQYFGPGTRLLVL.

This clonotype was found a few times. The chain recombines TRBV20-1 with TRBJ1-6; 10 positions match TRBD1. CDR3 length: 16 residues. The junction had 8 bases not matched to a gene; V was cut back by 1 base and J by 8 bases. Germline V lookup: CDR1 DFQATT, CDR2 SNEGSKA (reference sequence). The CDR3 sequence is CSARVLQGTGDSPLHF. The DNA for the CDR3 is TGCAGTGCTAGAGTCCTTCAGGGGACAGGGGATTCACCCCTCCACTTT.

In this sample, this clonotype turned up many times. The chain has TRBV7-2 and TRBJ2-1, with TRBD2 identical over 9 bases. Germline values: CDR1 SGHTA, CDR2 FQGNSA. V lost 3 bases and J lost 7; bases outside the gene matches: 4. The CDR3 is 14 amino acids. For the CDR3, the DNA is TGTGCCAGCAGCTTTAGCGGGGGAGTAAATGAGCAGTTCTTC. Translation gives CASSFSGGVNEQFF. The whole variable domain, remainder taken from reference TRBV7-2 and TRBJ2-1, is GAGVSQSPSNKVTEKGKDVELRCDPISGHTALYWYRQSLGQGLEFLIYFQGNSAPDKSGLPSDRFSAERTGGSVSTLTIQRTQQEDSAVYLCASSFSGGVNEQFFGPGTRLTVL.

The table lists this clonotype with many counts. The J gene is TRBJ1-1, the V gene TRBV28; tentatively, D is TRBD1 (5 bases). The V end was cut by 2 bases, the J end by 3 bases, with 7 bases between. Germline V gene sequence: CDR1 MDHEN, CDR2 SYDVKM. There are 13 residues in the CDR3. CDR3 amino acids: CASSLGGDTEAFF. As DNA, the CDR3 is TGTGCCAGCAGTTTAGGAGGGGACACTGAAGCTTTCTTT.

This clonotype was recorded a few times. The CDR3 here is CASSLVGQTSYEQYF. The CDR3 DNA is TGTGCCAGCAGCTTAGTAGGTCAGACCTCCTACGAGCAGTACTTC. The chain carries TRBV7-2 and TRBJ2-7; D is ambiguous. Trimming shortened V by 1 base and J by 0 bases, and 10 bases separated the two germline ends. The CDR3 covers 15 residues. Germline V lookup: CDR1 SGHTA, CDR2 FQGNSA.

This clonotype was detected many times. The chain has TRBV7-8 and TRBJ2-1; D tentatively fits TRBD1 or TRBD2 (6 bases each). The CDR3 is 11 residues long. Germline V CDR1 and CDR2: SGHVS, FQNEAQ. Trimming stripped 5 bases from V and 15 bases from J, with 14 bases between. CDR3 sequence (DNA): TGTGCCAGCAGCCCCGGGGGCCCGGGGTTCTTC. It is translated as CASSPGGPGFF. The entire variable domain, with the rest obtained from reference TRBV7-8 and TRBJ2-1, is as follows: GAGVSQSPRYKVAKRGQDVALRCDPISGHVSLFWYQQALGQGPEFLTYFQNEAQLDKSGLPSDRFFAERPEGSVSTLKIQRTQQEDSAVYLCASSPGGPGFFGPGTRLTVL.

This clonotype was observed many times. The chain carries TRBV7-3 and TRBJ2-6, with unresolved D. Germline V gives CDR1 SGHTA, CDR2 FQGTGA. V shed 5 bases and J shed 0 bases, with 8 bases lying between them. The CDR3 loop spans 15 amino acids. CDR3 DNA: TGTGCCAGCAGCACCTACAACTCTGGGGCCAACGTCCTGACTTTC. This encodes CASSTYNSGANVLTF.

The chain uses TRBV12-3 or TRBV12-4 and TRBJ1-1; D is ambiguous. V gave up 6 bases and J gave up 4 bases, with 15 bases separating them. This CDR3 has 14 amino acids. CDR3 DNA sequence: TGTGCCAGCAGGAAAGGCCCCACTTTCACTGAAGCTTTCTTT. Its protein product is CASRKGPTFTEAFF.

As for this clonotype: The junction departs from germline at one end; a sequencing error may be responsible. This chain uses TRBV7-7 with TRBJ2-2; 7 nucleotides match TRBD1. The germline CDR1 and CDR2 sequences are SSHAT and FNYEAQ (reference sequence). The CDR3 consists of 15 residues. In DNA, the CDR3 is TGTGCTAGCAGCCCCGACAGGGCGAACACCGGGGAGCTGTTTTTT. Its translation: CASSPDRANTGELFF.

This clonotype was observed at least ten times. The rearrangement uses TRBV2 and TRBJ2-3; D possibly corresponds to TRBD2 (5 bases). Trimming took off 1 base at V and 0 bases at J, with 5 bases between the two ends. The CDR3 length is 14 residues. In germline, CDR1 is SNHLY, CDR2 FYNNEI. The CDR3 coding sequence is TGTGCCAGCAGTGAAGGACTAAGCACAGATACGCAGTATTTT. Translating gives CASSEGLSTDTQYF.

The chain couples TRBV15 to TRBJ1-3; D remains ambiguous. CDR1 and CDR2 (germline): LNHNV, YYDKDF (reference sequence). The CDR3 runs to 13 residues. V lost 0 bases, J lost 6 bases, and 6 bases lay in between. In DNA form, the CDR3 reads TGTGCCACCAGCAGAGACAGCGCAAACACCATATATTTT. This gives the protein CATSRDSANTIYF.

The chain carries TRBV20-1 and TRBJ1-5, with D tentatively TRBD1 (5 bases). CDR3 length: 14 residues. CDR1 is DFQATT and CDR2 is SNEGSKA in the germline V gene (reference sequence). The V gene lost 3 bases and the J gene lost 3 bases, with 12 bases spanning the gap. In DNA form, the CDR3 reads TGCAGTGCTAGTTTGCGGGGCAACAATCAGCCCCAGCATTTT. Translation: CSASLRGNNQPQHF.